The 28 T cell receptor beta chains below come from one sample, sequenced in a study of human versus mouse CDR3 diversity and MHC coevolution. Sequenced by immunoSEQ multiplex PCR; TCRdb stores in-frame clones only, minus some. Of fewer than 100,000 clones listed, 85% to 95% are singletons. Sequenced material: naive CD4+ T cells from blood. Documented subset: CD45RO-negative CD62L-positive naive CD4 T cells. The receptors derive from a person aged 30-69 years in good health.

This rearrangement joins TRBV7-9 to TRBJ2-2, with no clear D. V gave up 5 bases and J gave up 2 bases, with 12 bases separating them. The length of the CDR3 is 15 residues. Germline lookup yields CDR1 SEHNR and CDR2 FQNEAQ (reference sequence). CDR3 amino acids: CASSRLGLNTGELFF. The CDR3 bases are TGTGCCAGCAGCCGCCTAGGTTTAAACACCGGGGAGCTGTTTTTT.

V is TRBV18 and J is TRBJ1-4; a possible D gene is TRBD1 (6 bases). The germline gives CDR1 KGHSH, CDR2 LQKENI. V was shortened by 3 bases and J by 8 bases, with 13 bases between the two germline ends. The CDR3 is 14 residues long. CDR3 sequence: CASSPRTELEKLFF. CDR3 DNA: TGTGCCAGCTCACCGCGGACAGAATTGGAAAAACTGTTTTTT.

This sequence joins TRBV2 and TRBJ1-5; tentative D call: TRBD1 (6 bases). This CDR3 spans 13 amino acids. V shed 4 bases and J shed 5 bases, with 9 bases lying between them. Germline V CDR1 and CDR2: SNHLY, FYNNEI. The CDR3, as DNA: TGTGCCAGCAGTGGAAACAGGGATCAGCCCCAGCATTTT. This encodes CASSGNRDQPQHF.

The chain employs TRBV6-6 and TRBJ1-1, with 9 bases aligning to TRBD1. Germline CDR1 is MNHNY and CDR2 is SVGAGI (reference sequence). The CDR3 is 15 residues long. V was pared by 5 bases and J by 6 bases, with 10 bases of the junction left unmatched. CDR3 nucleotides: TGTGCCAGCAGTGGATGGGACAGGGTGGGCCCTGAAGCTTTCTTT. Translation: CASSGWDRVGPEAFF.

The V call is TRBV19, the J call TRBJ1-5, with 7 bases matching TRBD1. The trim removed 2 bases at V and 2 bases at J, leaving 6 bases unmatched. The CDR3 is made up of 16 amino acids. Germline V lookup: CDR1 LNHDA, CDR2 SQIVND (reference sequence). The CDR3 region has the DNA TGTGCCAGTAGTATACCCGGGACAGCCCGCAATCAGCCCCAGCATTTT. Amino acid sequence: CASSIPGTARNQPQHF.

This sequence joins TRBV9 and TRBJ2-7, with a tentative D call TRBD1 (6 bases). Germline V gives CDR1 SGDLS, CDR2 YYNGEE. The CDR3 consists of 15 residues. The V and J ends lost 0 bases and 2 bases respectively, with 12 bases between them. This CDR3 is CASSVAWDTTYEQYF. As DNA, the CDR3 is TGTGCCAGCAGCGTAGCTTGGGACACAACCTACGAGCAGTACTTC.

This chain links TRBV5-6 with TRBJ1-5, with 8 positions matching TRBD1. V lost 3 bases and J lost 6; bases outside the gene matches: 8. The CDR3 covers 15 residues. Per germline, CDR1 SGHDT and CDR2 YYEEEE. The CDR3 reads CASSSRTGWSQPQHF. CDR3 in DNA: TGTGCCAGCAGCTCCCGGACAGGGTGGAGTCAGCCCCAGCATTTT.

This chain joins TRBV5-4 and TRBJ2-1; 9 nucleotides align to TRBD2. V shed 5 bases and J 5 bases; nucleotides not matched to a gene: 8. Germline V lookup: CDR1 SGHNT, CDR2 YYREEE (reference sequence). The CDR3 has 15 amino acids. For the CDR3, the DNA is TGTGCCAGCAGTTTGAGCGGGAGGCCAGACAATGAGCAGTTCTTC. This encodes CASSLSGRPDNEQFF.

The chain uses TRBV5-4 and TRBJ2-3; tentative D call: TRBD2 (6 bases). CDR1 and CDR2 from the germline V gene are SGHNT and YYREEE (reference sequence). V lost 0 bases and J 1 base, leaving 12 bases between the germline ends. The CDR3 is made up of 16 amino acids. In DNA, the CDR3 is TGTGCCAGCAGCTTGGCCCAGCGGGTCGGCACAGATACGCAGTATTTT. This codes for CASSLAQRVGTDTQYF.

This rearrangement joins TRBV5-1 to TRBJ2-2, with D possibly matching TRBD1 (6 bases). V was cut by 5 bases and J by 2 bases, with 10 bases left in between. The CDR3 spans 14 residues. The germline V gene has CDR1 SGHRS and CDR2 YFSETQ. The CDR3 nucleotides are TGCGCCAGCAGTGAACAGGGAAACACCGGGGAGCTGTTTTTT. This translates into CASSEQGNTGELFF.

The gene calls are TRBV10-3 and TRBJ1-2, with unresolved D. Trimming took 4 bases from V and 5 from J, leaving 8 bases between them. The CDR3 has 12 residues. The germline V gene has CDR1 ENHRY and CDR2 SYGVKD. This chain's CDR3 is CAISAPLYGYTF. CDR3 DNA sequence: TGTGCCATCAGTGCCCCTCTGTATGGCTACACCTTC.

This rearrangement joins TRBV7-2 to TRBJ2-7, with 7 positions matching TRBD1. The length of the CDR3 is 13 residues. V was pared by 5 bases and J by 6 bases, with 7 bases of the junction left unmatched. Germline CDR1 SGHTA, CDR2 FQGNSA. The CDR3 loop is CASSMDRPREQYF. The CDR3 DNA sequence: TGTGCCAGCAGCATGGACAGGCCTCGCGAGCAGTACTTC.

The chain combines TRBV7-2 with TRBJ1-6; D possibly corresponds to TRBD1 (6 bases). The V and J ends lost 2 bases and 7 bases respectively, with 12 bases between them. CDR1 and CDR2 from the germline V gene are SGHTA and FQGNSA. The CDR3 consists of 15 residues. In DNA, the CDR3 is TGTGCCAGCAGCTTATTCGGACAGACGAATTCACCCCTCCACTTT. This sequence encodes CASSLFGQTNSPLHF.

The CDR3 here is CASSPREGPYNEQFF. CDR3 DNA: TGTGCCAGCTCACCACGGGAGGGCCCTTACAATGAGCAGTTCTTC. The chain combines TRBV18 with TRBJ2-1, with 7 bases lining up with TRBD2. Looked up from germline, CDR1 is KGHSH and CDR2 is LQKENI. Trimming took 1 base from V and 4 from J; bases not matched to a gene: 4. This CDR3 region has 15 residues.

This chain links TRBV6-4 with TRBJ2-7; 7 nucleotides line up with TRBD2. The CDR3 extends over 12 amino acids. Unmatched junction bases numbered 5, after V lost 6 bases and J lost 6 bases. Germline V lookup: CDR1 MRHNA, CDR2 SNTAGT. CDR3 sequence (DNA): TGTGCCAGCAGAGGACTAGTCGGCGAGCAGTACTTC. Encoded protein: CASRGLVGEQYF.

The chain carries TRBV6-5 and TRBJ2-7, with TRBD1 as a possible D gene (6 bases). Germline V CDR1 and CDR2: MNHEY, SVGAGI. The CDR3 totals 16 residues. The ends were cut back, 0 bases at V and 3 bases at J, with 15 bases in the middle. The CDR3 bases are TGTGCCAGCAGTTACTCACTATCAGTGACAGGCTACGAGCAGTACTTC. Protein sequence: CASSYSLSVTGYEQYF.

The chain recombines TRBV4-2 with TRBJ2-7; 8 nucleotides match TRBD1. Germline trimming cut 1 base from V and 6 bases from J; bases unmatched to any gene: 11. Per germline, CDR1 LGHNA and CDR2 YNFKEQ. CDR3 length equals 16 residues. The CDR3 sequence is CASSQGGDRYLREQYF. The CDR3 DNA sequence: TGTGCCAGCAGCCAAGGAGGGGACAGGTATCTGCGCGAGCAGTACTTC.

CDR3 amino acids: CASSSTGSPYEQYF. The CDR3 coding sequence is TGTGCCAGCAGTTCAACAGGGTCCCCCTACGAGCAGTACTTC. The rearrangement uses TRBV27 and TRBJ2-7; D may be TRBD1 (6 bases). Germline loops: CDR1 MNHEY, CDR2 SMNVEV (reference sequence). The CDR3 loop spans 14 amino acids. Trimming left V 4 bases short and J 2 bases short, with 12 bases between.

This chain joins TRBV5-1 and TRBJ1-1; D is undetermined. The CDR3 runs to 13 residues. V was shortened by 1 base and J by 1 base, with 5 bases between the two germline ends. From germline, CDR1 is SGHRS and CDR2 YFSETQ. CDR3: CASSLTENTEAFF. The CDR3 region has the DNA TGCGCCAGCAGCTTGACAGAGAACACTGAAGCTTTCTTT.

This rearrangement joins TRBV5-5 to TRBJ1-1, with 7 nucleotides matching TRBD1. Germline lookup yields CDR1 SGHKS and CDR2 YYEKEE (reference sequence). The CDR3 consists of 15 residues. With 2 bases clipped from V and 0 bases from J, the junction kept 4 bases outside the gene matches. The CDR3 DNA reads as TGTGCCAGCAGCTTCGGGGACAGATTGAACACTGAAGCTTTCTTT. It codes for CASSFGDRLNTEAFF.

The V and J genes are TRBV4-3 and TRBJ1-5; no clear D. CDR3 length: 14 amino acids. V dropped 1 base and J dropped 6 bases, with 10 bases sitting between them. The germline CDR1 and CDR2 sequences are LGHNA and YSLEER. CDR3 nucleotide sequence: TGCGCCAGCAGCCAAGCGGCGGGAGGTCAGCCCCAGCATTTT. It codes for CASSQAAGGQPQHF.

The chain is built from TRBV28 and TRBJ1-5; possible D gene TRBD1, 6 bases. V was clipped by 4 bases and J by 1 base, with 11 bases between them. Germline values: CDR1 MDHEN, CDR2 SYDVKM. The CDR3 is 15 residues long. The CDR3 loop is CASSSPGQSNQPQHF. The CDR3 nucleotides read TGTGCCAGCAGTTCCCCGGGACAAAGCAATCAGCCCCAGCATTTT.

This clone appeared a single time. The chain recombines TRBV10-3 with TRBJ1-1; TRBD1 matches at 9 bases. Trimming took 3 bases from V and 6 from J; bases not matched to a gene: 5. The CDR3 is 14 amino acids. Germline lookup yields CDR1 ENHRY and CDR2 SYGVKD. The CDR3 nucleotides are TGTGCCATCAGTGAAAGGGACAGGGTCTCTGAAGCTTTCTTT. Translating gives CAISERDRVSEAFF.

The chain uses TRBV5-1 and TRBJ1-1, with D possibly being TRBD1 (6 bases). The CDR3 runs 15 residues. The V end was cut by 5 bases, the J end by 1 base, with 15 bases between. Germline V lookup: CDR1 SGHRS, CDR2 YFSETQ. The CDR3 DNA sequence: TGCGCCAGCAGTCTCCGGACAGCCACGAACACTGAAGCTTTCTTT. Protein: CASSLRTATNTEAFF. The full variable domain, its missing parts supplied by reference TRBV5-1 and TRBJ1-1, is KAGVTQTPRYLIKTRGQQVTLSCSPISGHRSVSWYQQTPGQGLQFLFEYFSETQRNKGNFPGRFSGRQFSNSRSEMNVSTLELGDSALYLCASSLRTATNTEAFFGQGTRLTVV.

CDR3 DNA sequence: TGTGCCAGCAGCCGACAGGCACAAGAGACCCAGTACTTC. Translated: CASSRQAQETQYF. This chain connects TRBV7-9 to TRBJ2-5; tentative D call: TRBD1 (6 bases). Germline lookup yields CDR1 SEHNR and CDR2 FQNEAQ (reference sequence). The CDR3 has 13 amino acids. V was trimmed by 5 bases and J by 2 bases, leaving 9 bases between them.

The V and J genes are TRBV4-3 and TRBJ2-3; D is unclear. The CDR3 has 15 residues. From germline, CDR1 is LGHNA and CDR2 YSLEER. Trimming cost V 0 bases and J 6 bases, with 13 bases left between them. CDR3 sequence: CASSQESAAGDTQYF. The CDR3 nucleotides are TGCGCCAGCAGCCAAGAATCGGCGGCTGGTGATACGCAGTATTTT.

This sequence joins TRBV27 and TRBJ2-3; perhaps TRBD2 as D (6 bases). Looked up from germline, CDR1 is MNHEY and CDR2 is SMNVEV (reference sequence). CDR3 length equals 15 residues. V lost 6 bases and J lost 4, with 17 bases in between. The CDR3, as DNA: TGTGCCAGCAGACCTCCCCGCGGGGTTCCAGATACGCAGTATTTT. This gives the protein CASRPPRGVPDTQYF.

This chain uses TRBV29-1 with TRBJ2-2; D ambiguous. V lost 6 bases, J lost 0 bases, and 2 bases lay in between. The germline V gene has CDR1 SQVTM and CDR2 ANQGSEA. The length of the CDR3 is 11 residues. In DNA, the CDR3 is TGCAGCGTCGCGAACACCGGGGAGCTGTTTTTT. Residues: CSVANTGELFF.